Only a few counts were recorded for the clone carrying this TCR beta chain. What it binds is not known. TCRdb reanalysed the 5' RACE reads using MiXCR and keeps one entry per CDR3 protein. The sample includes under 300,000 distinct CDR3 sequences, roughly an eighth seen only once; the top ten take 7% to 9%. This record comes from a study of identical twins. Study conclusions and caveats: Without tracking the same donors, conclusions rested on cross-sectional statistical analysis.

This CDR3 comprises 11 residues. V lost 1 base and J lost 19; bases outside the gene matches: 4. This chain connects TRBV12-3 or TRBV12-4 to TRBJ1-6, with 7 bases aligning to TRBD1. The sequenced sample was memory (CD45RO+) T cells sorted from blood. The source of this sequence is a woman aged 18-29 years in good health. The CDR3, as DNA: TGTGCCAGCAGTTTAGGGACAGGACTTCACTTT. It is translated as CASSLGTGLHF.